The text below deals with one TCR beta chain. These data come from a study of blood T cell repertoires in COVID-19. Authors' analysis steps: Amplification of reference gene primers was used by the study to estimate nucleated cell counts. The assay was immunoSEQ multiplex PCR, and TCRdb's table has in-frame clones only and misses some. That table furnishes V, J and clone size, whereas the DNA furnished D and trimming. The table lists about 58,000 clones, 75% to 90% of them singletons. Looked up from germline, CDR1 is MGHRA and CDR2 is YSYEKL. CDR3 length equals 17 residues. V shed 4 bases, J shed 5 bases, and the junction held 13 bases outside the gene matches.

Sequences were obtained from peripheral blood. This chain connects TRBV4-1 to TRBJ2-1; TRBD2 matches at 8 bases. The TCR was taken from a woman in her 70s with active COVID-19. The CDR3 coding sequence is TGCGCCAGCAGCCGAACAACCGGGACTAGTAGCCACAATGAGCAGTTCTTC. Protein: CASSRTTGTSSHNEQFF.